Below, 9 T cell receptor beta chains from the same sample are listed, as sequenced in a study of T cells after posttransplantation cyclophosphamide. Cyclophosphamide on days +3 and +4 followed busulfan-fludarabine conditioning and a marrow graft. Sequencing was performed with immunoSEQ multiplex PCR; in TCRdb, only in-frame clones are kept and a portion is missing. The data contain thousands of clones, 83% of them singletons. The specimen was CD4+ T cells sorted from blood, collected almost 250 days after a stem cell transplant with posttransplant cyclophosphamide. These receptors were collected from a young adult male patient who received an allogeneic stem cell transplant from a related donor, was CMV-positive, and had no GVHD. Some T cells may have originated in the graft donor.

This clone was seen only a few times. This chain joins TRBV30 and TRBJ1-4; the D gene is possibly TRBD1 (6 bases). The CDR3 extends over 14 amino acids. The V end was cut by 0 bases, the J end by 7 bases, with 12 bases between. Germline loops: CDR1 GTSNPN, CDR2 SVGIG (reference sequence). The DNA for the CDR3 is TGTGCCTGGAGTGTACCAGGGGTCGGTGAAAAACTGTTTTTT. Encoded protein: CAWSVPGVGEKLFF.

The gene calls are TRBV7-2 and TRBJ2-4, with TRBD2 matching over 7 bases. The J segment lost 8 bases and the V segment lost 3 bases, leaving 10 bases of the junction unmatched. CDR3 length: 15 residues. From germline, CDR1 is SGHTA and CDR2 FQGNSA. CDR3 nucleotides: TGTGCCAGCAGCTTGGGTCGCCGGGGGGTCGACATTCAGTACTTC. Amino acids: CASSLGRRGVDIQYF.

This chain connects TRBV5-1 to TRBJ2-1, with D unclear. The CDR3 is 11 residues long. Per the germline V gene, CDR1 is SGHRS and CDR2 is YFSETQ. Trimming left V 4 bases short and J 7 bases short, with 6 bases between. In nucleotides, the CDR3 is TGCGCCAGCAGCAGCGCGAATGAGCAGTTCTTC. Encoded protein: CASSSANEQFF.

The table lists this clone with a count of one. The chain links TRBV7-9 to TRBJ2-5; D is unresolved. The end of the DNA fits TRBJ2-7 better, so the J call may be wrong. The germline CDR1 and CDR2 sequences are SEHNR and FQNEAQ (reference sequence). CDR3 length: 14 residues. The CDR3 DNA reads as TGTGCCAGCAGCCTGGCCGGGTCATCCTACGAGCAGTACTTC. Amino acids: CASSLAGSSYEQYF.

The V gene is TRBV7-8, the J gene TRBJ2-7; TRBD1 matches at 10 bases. The junction had 9 bases not matched to a gene; V was cut back by 5 bases and J by 5 bases. Per the germline V gene, CDR1 is SGHVS and CDR2 is FQNEAQ. This CDR3 has 15 residues. The CDR3 sequence is CASSLPGTGVNEQYF. The CDR3 nucleotides are TGTGCCAGCAGCCTCCCCGGGACAGGGGTTAACGAGCAGTACTTC.

The rearrangement uses TRBV6-1 and TRBJ2-7; 8 bases line up with TRBD2. CDR1 MNHNS and CDR2 SASEGT come from the germline V gene. The length of the CDR3 is 13 residues. Losses at the gene ends were 6 bases for V and 3 bases for J; bases not matched to a gene: 4. The CDR3 here is CASRASGFYEQYF. CDR3 nucleotides: TGTGCCAGCAGGGCTAGCGGGTTCTACGAGCAGTACTTC.

In this sample, this clone turned up once. V is TRBV5-4 and J is TRBJ2-3, with unresolved D. The germline V gene has CDR1 SGHNT and CDR2 YYREEE (reference sequence). V lost 1 base and J 6 bases, leaving 12 bases between the germline ends. This CDR3 is 14 amino acids long. This CDR3 is CASSLSQATDTQYF. Written as DNA, the CDR3 is TGTGCCAGCAGCTTGAGCCAGGCGACCGATACGCAGTATTTT.

The genes are TRBV11-2 and TRBJ2-2, with D hard to call. This CDR3 region has 14 residues. Deletions cut 1 base from V and 1 base from J, with 4 bases between. Germline-derived CDR1 and CDR2 are SGHAT and FQNNGV. The chain's CDR3 is CASSLGQNTGELFF. The CDR3 DNA sequence: TGTGCCAGCAGCTTAGGACAGAACACCGGGGAGCTGTTTTTT. The full variable domain, in which reference TRBV11-2 and TRBJ2-2 provide the parts outside the CDR3, is EAGVAQSPRYKIIEKRQSVAFWCNPISGHATLYWYQQILGQGPKLLIQFQNNGVVDDSQLPKDRFSAERLKGVDSTLKIQPAKLEDSAVYLCASSLGQNTGELFFGEGSRLTVL.

This clone is a singleton in its sample. The CDR3 here is CASSLTDAEYNEQFF. The CDR3 DNA is TGTGCCAGCAGCCTCACAGACGCCGAGTACAATGAGCAGTTCTTC. The J gene is TRBJ2-1, the V gene TRBV21-1; the table assigns TRBD1, which was not confirmed against the DNA. TRBV21-1 is a pseudogene locus. The CDR3 totals 15 residues.